This TCR beta chain was retrieved from a study of blood T cell repertoires in COVID-19. Study-level information: COVID-19 samples, acute and convalescent, were from the United States, Italy and Spain. PBMCs, B-cell-depleted T cells, or T cells provided the cDNA or gDNA that made up the material.

Authors' data handling: How many nucleated cells were present was estimated from reference gene primer amplification. Clones were sequenced by immunoSEQ multiplex PCR, and TCRdb holds only the in-frame ones, with some missing. Clonal size and the V and J genes are those of that table, whereas D and trimming came from the DNA. The table shows approximately 240,000 clones, with 82% occurring only once. Germline values: CDR1 SGHRS, CDR2 YFSETQ. Trimming removed 6 bases from V and 0 bases from J, with 10 bases in between. The CDR3 has 14 amino acids. This clone was seen once. Sequencing was performed on peripheral blood. The V gene is TRBV5-1, the J gene TRBJ1-3; D is ambiguous. This sequence originates from a woman older than 75 with active or convalescent COVID-19. The CDR3 nucleotides are TGCGCCAGCAAGCGTTCGAGCTCTGGAAACACCATATATTTT. This translates into CASKRSSSGNTIYF.